These T cell receptor beta chains were read from a single sample in a study of T cells in Graves' hyperthyroidism and ophthalmopathy. From the multiplex PCR reads, TCRdb called clonotypes with MiXCR, one entry per CDR3 protein. The sample has 100,000 to 140,000 distinct CDR3 sequences; about a sixth are singletons. The sample was blood. Every receptor here comes from a woman aged 45-59 years with Graves' hyperthyroidism. Both conserved end residues are part of each CDR3. The D gene is left open where the match is weak. Clone sizes are given selectively: once, few, many, or a class where the clone is expanded.

abundance: NA
d_gene: TRBD2
j_gene: TRBJ2-1
v_gene: TRBV20-1
CDR3nt: TGCAGTGCTAGAGAGCCTACTAGCGGGGGAAATGAGCAGTTCTTC
CDR3aa: CSAREPTSGGNEQFF

abundance: many
d_gene: NA
j_gene: TRBJ1-5
v_gene: TRBV6-2/TRBV6-3
CDR3nt: TGTGCCAGCAGTTACACGGGGGGGCCCCAGCATTTT
CDR3aa: CASSYTGGPQHF

abundance: many
d_gene: NA
j_gene: TRBJ1-2
v_gene: TRBV18
CDR3nt: TGTGCCAGCTCACCGCCTGGGCCTAACTATGGCTACACCTTC
CDR3aa: CASSPPGPNYGYTF

abundance: many
d_gene: NA
j_gene: TRBJ2-3
v_gene: TRBV2
CDR3nt: TGTGCCAGCGGATTACAGGGAGGGGAATTAGATACGCAGTATTTT
CDR3aa: CASGLQGGELDTQYF

abundance: many
d_gene: NA
j_gene: TRBJ2-3
v_gene: TRBV10-3
CDR3nt: TGTGCCGCGGCCGTTGTCAGAGATACGCAGTATTTT
CDR3aa: CAAAVVRDTQYF

abundance: many
d_gene: NA
j_gene: TRBJ1-2
v_gene: TRBV7-9
CDR3nt: TGTGCCAGCAGCTTGGTCAACTATGGCTACACCTTC
CDR3aa: CASSLVNYGYTF

abundance: NA
d_gene: NA
j_gene: TRBJ2-7
v_gene: TRBV13
CDR3nt: TGTGCCAGCAGCTCCGAGGCCAGAGAGGAGCTCGAGGCCCAGTACTTC
CDR3aa: CASSSEAREELEAQYF

abundance: many
d_gene: TRBD2
j_gene: TRBJ2-1
v_gene: TRBV28
CDR3nt: TGTGCCAGCAGTTCCTCGCGGGGACTAGCGGGAGGGCCGACAAGTTACAATGAGCAGTTCTTC
CDR3aa: CASSSSRGLAGGPTSYNEQFF

abundance: many
d_gene: NA
j_gene: TRBJ2-2
v_gene: TRBV29-1
CDR3nt: TGCAGCGTTGTGATGGACACCGGGGAGCTGTTTTTT
CDR3aa: CSVVMDTGELFF

abundance: NA
d_gene: NA
j_gene: TRBJ1-1
v_gene: TRBV7-2
CDR3nt: TGTGCCAGCAGCTTAGGGGTATTGGTCATGAACACTGAAGCTTTCTTT
CDR3aa: CASSLGVLVMNTEAFF

abundance: many
d_gene: NA
j_gene: TRBJ2-1
v_gene: TRBV11-2
CDR3nt: TGTGCCAGCAGCTTATATGGATCCTCCTACAATGAGCAGTTCTTC
CDR3aa: CASSLYGSSYNEQFF

abundance: many
d_gene: NA
j_gene: TRBJ2-5
v_gene: TRBV20-1
CDR3nt: TGCAGTGCTAGACTACGGGCCCTCCAAGAGACCCAGTACTTC
CDR3aa: CSARLRALQETQYF

abundance: many
d_gene: NA
j_gene: TRBJ2-6
v_gene: TRBV20-1
CDR3nt: TGCAGTGCTAGAGATAGGGCAGGAAGGCGGTCTGGGGCCAACGTCCTGACTTTC
CDR3aa: CSARDRAGRRSGANVLTF

abundance: many
d_gene: TRBD2
j_gene: TRBJ2-6
v_gene: TRBV20-1
CDR3nt: TGCAGTGCTACCCGGGGGGGGGGAGGCATCTCTGGGGCCAACGTCCTGACTTTC
CDR3aa: CSATRGGGGISGANVLTF

abundance: many
d_gene: NA
j_gene: TRBJ2-1
v_gene: TRBV3-1
CDR3nt: TGTGCCAGCAGTGCGACATACCTTAACAGGGAGGGGGGTCTTGATGAGCAGTTCTTC
CDR3aa: CASSATYLNREGGLDEQFF

abundance: many
d_gene: NA
j_gene: TRBJ2-1
v_gene: TRBV24-1
CDR3nt: TGTGCCACCAGTGATTTGCGCAACCGGAGACCCAATGAGCAGTTCTTC
CDR3aa: CATSDLRNRRPNEQFF

abundance: many
d_gene: NA
j_gene: TRBJ2-1
v_gene: TRBV5-1
CDR3nt: TGCGCCAGCAGCTCCCTTTCGGGAAGGAATGAGCAGTTCTTC
CDR3aa: CASSSLSGRNEQFF

abundance: many
d_gene: TRBD1
j_gene: TRBJ2-7
v_gene: TRBV20-1
CDR3nt: TGCAGTGACACAGGGGGAAACTCCTACGAGCAGTACTTC
CDR3aa: CSDTGGNSYEQYF

abundance: many
d_gene: NA
j_gene: TRBJ2-3
v_gene: TRBV5-5
CDR3nt: TGTGCCAGCAGCGCACCGGGACTCGGGGATACGCAGTATTTT
CDR3aa: CASSAPGLGDTQYF

abundance: many
d_gene: NA
j_gene: TRBJ1-4
v_gene: TRBV7-2
CDR3nt: TGTGCCAGCAGCCTCACGTACCACATGACCGGGGCTAATGAAAAACTGTTTTTT
CDR3aa: CASSLTYHMTGANEKLFF

abundance: NA
d_gene: NA
j_gene: TRBJ1-4
v_gene: TRBV13
CDR3nt: TGTGCCAGCAGCCAAGTGTGGGGGGCTAATGAAAAACTGTTTTTT
CDR3aa: CASSQVWGANEKLFF

abundance: many
d_gene: TRBD2
j_gene: TRBJ2-1
v_gene: TRBV9
CDR3nt: TGTGCCAGCAGCGCCGGGACTACATACAATGAGCAGTTCTTC
CDR3aa: CASSAGTTYNEQFF

abundance: many
d_gene: NA
j_gene: TRBJ2-3
v_gene: TRBV6-1
CDR3nt: TGTGCCAGCAGTTCAGTTGCCACGCAGTATTTT
CDR3aa: CASSSVATQYF

abundance: many
d_gene: NA
j_gene: TRBJ1-3
v_gene: TRBV5-1
CDR3nt: TGCGCCAGCAGCTTGGTTAGTAGCTCTGGAAACACCATATATTTT
CDR3aa: CASSLVSSSGNTIYF

abundance: few
d_gene: NA
j_gene: TRBJ1-4
v_gene: TRBV9
CDR3nt: TGTGCCAGCAGCGTAGCCGCAGGGTTTAATGAAGAACTGTTTTTT
CDR3aa: CASSVAAGFNEELFF

abundance: few
d_gene: TRBD1
j_gene: TRBJ1-5
v_gene: TRBV19
CDR3nt: TGTGCCAGTAGCGGGGACAGGGCAAAGCCCCAGCATTTT
CDR3aa: CASSGDRAKPQHF

abundance: NA
d_gene: TRBD2
j_gene: TRBJ2-3
v_gene: TRBV24-1
CDR3nt: TGTGCCACCAGCCCCCCCGGGGGGAACACAGATACGCAGTATTTT
CDR3aa: CATSPPGGNTDTQYF

abundance: once
d_gene: TRBD1
j_gene: TRBJ1-1
v_gene: TRBV12-3/TRBV12-4
CDR3nt: TGTGCCAGCAGTTCCAGACAGGGCTCCGAAGCTTTCTTT
CDR3aa: CASSSRQGSEAFF

abundance: once
d_gene: NA
j_gene: TRBJ2-4
v_gene: TRBV20-1
CDR3nt: TGCAGTGCTAGAGGCCCCCTGGGGGGGCCCTTAGCCAAAAACATTCAGTACTTC
CDR3aa: CSARGPLGGPLAKNIQYF

abundance: NA
d_gene: NA
j_gene: TRBJ2-5
v_gene: TRBV7-9
CDR3nt: TGTGCCAGCAGCTTTAGAAAAAAGACAGCAGAGACCCAGTACTTC
CDR3aa: CASSFRKKTAETQYF

abundance: many
d_gene: TRBD1
j_gene: TRBJ1-4
v_gene: TRBV6-1
CDR3nt: TGTGCCAGCAGTCAACGTCCGGGACAGGGTAGAGGTAATGAAAAACTGTTTTTT
CDR3aa: CASSQRPGQGRGNEKLFF

abundance: many
d_gene: NA
j_gene: TRBJ2-1
v_gene: TRBV29-1
CDR3nt: TGCAGCGTTTCCCCCGGGAGTTCCCATGAGCAGTTCTTC
CDR3aa: CSVSPGSSHEQFF

abundance: many
d_gene: TRBD1
j_gene: TRBJ1-1
v_gene: TRBV7-2
CDR3nt: TGTGCCAGCAGCCCTCGAAAAACCGGACAGGGGCGTTGGAGCACTGAAGCTTTCTTT
CDR3aa: CASSPRKTGQGRWSTEAFF

abundance: many
d_gene: NA
j_gene: TRBJ2-5
v_gene: TRBV11-2
CDR3nt: TGTGCCAGCAGCCACGATTTTCAGGAGCAAGAGACCCAGTACTTC
CDR3aa: CASSHDFQEQETQYF

abundance: many
d_gene: NA
j_gene: TRBJ1-5
v_gene: TRBV28
CDR3nt: TGTGCCAGCAGTTTATGGGGGGGCCGGGGGGCCCAGCATTTT
CDR3aa: CASSLWGGRGAQHF

abundance: many
d_gene: TRBD1
j_gene: TRBJ1-4
v_gene: TRBV20-1
CDR3nt: TGCAGTGCTAGCAGAAGACAGGGGGGCGAAAAACTGTTTTTT
CDR3aa: CSASRRQGGEKLFF

abundance: NA
d_gene: TRBD1
j_gene: TRBJ1-1
v_gene: TRBV12-5
CDR3nt: TGTGCTAGTGCCCAAATAACAGGGGGAGTCACTGAAGCTTTCTTT
CDR3aa: CASAQITGGVTEAFF

abundance: many
d_gene: TRBD2
j_gene: TRBJ2-1
v_gene: TRBV20-1
CDR3nt: TGCAGTGCTAGAGATGCGGCTAGCGGGAAAAGGGATGAGCAGTTCTTC
CDR3aa: CSARDAASGKRDEQFF

abundance: NA
d_gene: NA
j_gene: TRBJ1-3
v_gene: TRBV6-1
CDR3nt: TGTGCCACCAAGGAGGTTATTGGGGCCCGCTCGGAAAACACCATATATTTT
CDR3aa: CATKEVIGARSENTIYF

abundance: many
d_gene: TRBD2
j_gene: TRBJ2-7
v_gene: TRBV7-2
CDR3nt: TGTGCCAGCAGCCTCCAAGCGGGAGCCAACGAGCAGTACTTC
CDR3aa: CASSLQAGANEQYF

abundance: many
d_gene: TRBD1
j_gene: TRBJ1-2
v_gene: TRBV5-5
CDR3nt: TGTGCCAGCAGCCGGGGGGGGACAGCCTTGGCAGATGGCTACACCTTC
CDR3aa: CASSRGGTALADGYTF

abundance: many
d_gene: TRBD2
j_gene: TRBJ2-1
v_gene: TRBV9
CDR3nt: TGTGCCAGCAGCGACCTAGCGGGAGGGCCTGTTGAGCAGTTCTTC
CDR3aa: CASSDLAGGPVEQFF

abundance: NA
d_gene: TRBD2
j_gene: TRBJ2-4
v_gene: TRBV24-1
CDR3nt: TGTGCCACCAGTGATTCTAGCGGGAGATGGAACATTCAGTACTTC
CDR3aa: CATSDSSGRWNIQYF

abundance: many
d_gene: NA
j_gene: TRBJ2-5
v_gene: TRBV9
CDR3nt: TGTGCCAGCAGCCCTCTCGGCGAACCATCGTTCCAAGAGACCCAGTACTTC
CDR3aa: CASSPLGEPSFQETQYF

abundance: many
d_gene: NA
j_gene: TRBJ1-5
v_gene: TRBV7-8
CDR3nt: TGTGCCAGCAGCTTAGTCCCGGATCAGCCCCAGCATTTT
CDR3aa: CASSLVPDQPQHF

abundance: NA
d_gene: NA
j_gene: TRBJ1-5
v_gene: TRBV27
CDR3nt: TGTGCCAGCAGTTTCAGGGGTTCTCAGCCCCAGCATTTT
CDR3aa: CASSFRGSQPQHF

abundance: many
d_gene: NA
j_gene: TRBJ2-1
v_gene: TRBV30
CDR3nt: TGTGCCTGGAGTTTAGGGTACAATGAGCAGTTCTTC
CDR3aa: CAWSLGYNEQFF

abundance: many
d_gene: TRBD1
j_gene: TRBJ2-2
v_gene: TRBV9
CDR3nt: TGTGCCAGCAGCGCCACTCAGGGGGCAGGCGGGGAGCTGTTTTTT
CDR3aa: CASSATQGAGGELFF

abundance: NA
d_gene: NA
j_gene: TRBJ1-3
v_gene: TRBV19
CDR3nt: TGTGCCAGTAGTCCGGGGATCTCTGGAAACACCATATATTTT
CDR3aa: CASSPGISGNTIYF

abundance: many
d_gene: NA
j_gene: TRBJ2-5
v_gene: TRBV7-2
CDR3nt: TGTGCCAGCAGCTTCAACAGGGTTTTGGAGACCCAGTACTTC
CDR3aa: CASSFNRVLETQYF

abundance: NA
d_gene: NA
j_gene: TRBJ2-7
v_gene: TRBV20-1
CDR3nt: TGCAGTGCCCTAAACGAGGGGAACTACGAGCAGTACTTC
CDR3aa: CSALNEGNYEQYF

abundance: NA
d_gene: TRBD2
j_gene: TRBJ2-3
v_gene: TRBV28
CDR3nt: TGTGCCACCCACATGCGGGGGATTGATACGCAGTATTTT
CDR3aa: CATHMRGIDTQYF

abundance: NA
d_gene: NA
j_gene: TRBJ1-1
v_gene: TRBV11-1
CDR3nt: TGTGCCAGCAGCTTAGAGTCCGTGAACACTGAAGCTTTCTTT
CDR3aa: CASSLESVNTEAFF

abundance: NA
d_gene: NA
j_gene: TRBJ1-1
v_gene: TRBV11-2
CDR3nt: TGTGCCAGCAGCTTAGGGAAACTTTTGAACACTGAAGCTTTCTTT
CDR3aa: CASSLGKLLNTEAFF